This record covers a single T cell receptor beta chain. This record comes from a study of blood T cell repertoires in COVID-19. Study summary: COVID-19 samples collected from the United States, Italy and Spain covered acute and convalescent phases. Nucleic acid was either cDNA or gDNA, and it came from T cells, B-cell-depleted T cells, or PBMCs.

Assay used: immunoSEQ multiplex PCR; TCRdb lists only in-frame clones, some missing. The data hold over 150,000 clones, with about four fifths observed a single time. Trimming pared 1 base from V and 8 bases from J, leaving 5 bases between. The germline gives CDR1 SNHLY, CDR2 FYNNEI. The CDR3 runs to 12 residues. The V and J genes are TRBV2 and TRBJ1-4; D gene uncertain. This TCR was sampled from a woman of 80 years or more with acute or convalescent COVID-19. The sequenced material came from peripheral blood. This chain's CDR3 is CASSEVAEKLFF. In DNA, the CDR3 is TGTGCCAGCAGTGAAGTAGCGGAAAAACTGTTTTTT. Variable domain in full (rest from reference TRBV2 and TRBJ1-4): EPEVTQTPSHQVTQMGQEVILRCVPISNHLYFYWYRQILGQKVEFLVSFYNNEISEKSEIFDDQFSVERPDGSNFTLKIRSTKLEDSAMYFCASSEVAEKLFFGSGTQLSVL.